This T cell receptor beta chain was sequenced during a study of control samples from healthy donors and cancer patients. Some clones are missing from TCRdb's copy, which holds only in-frame ones; the method was immunoSEQ multiplex PCR. The sample includes 60,000 to 75,000 clones, 83% seen only once; the top ten take around 14%. The CDR3 is made up of 16 amino acids. With 5 bases clipped from V and 2 bases from J, the junction kept 5 bases outside the gene matches. Germline V gene lookup returns CDR1 SGHTA and CDR2 FQGTGA. The J gene is TRBJ2-6, the V gene TRBV7-3; 8 nucleotides align to TRBD1. This receptor was identified in a man in his 60s in good health. The sequencing sample was made of blood. CDR3 residues: CASSKRTGTGANVLTF. The CDR3 DNA sequence: TGTGCCAGCAGCAAACGGACAGGGACTGGGGCCAACGTCCTGACTTTC.